These 7 T cell receptor beta chains were sequenced from one sample in a study of T cells expressing NK-cell markers. TCRdb reprocessed the 5' RACE reads, keeping one entry per CDR3 protein, no DNA. This sample contains more than 120,000 distinct CDR3 sequences. The sequencing sample was made of blood T cells: a sorted CD56 or NKG2C T cell subset, CD4+ or CD8+ T cells, or bulk PBMC T cells (not recorded which). The receptors originated from a man aged 18 to 30 in good health.

The chain couples TRBV6-1 to TRBJ2-3; TCRdb indicates TRBD1, and absent DNA this call remains unverified. The CDR3 covers 15 residues. The germline V gene has CDR1 MNHNS and CDR2 SASEGT. Here the CDR3 reads CASSPQGGLADTQYF.

This chain connects TRBV30 to TRBJ2-7; as DNA is missing, the TRBD2 call by TCRdb cannot be tested. Germline V gene data show CDR1 as GTSNPN and CDR2 as SVGIG (reference sequence). CDR3 length equals 15 residues. Here the CDR3 reads CAWSNGTSGYYEQYF. Full variable domain (rest looked up from reference TRBV30 and TRBJ2-7): SQTIHQWPATLVQPVGSPLSLECTVEGTSNPNLYWYRQAAGRGLQLLFYSVGIGQISSEVPQNLSASRPQDRQFILSSKKLLLSDSGFYLCAWSNGTSGYYEQYFGPGTRLTVT.

CDR3 loop: CASRPPGQDYNEQFF. This rearrangement joins TRBV2 to TRBJ2-1; TCRdb picks TRBD1, but there is no DNA to check that call. CDR1 SNHLY and CDR2 FYNNEI come from the germline V gene. This CDR3 has 15 amino acids.

CDR3 protein: CASSLGTVLAGANVLTF. This chain joins TRBV19 and TRBJ2-6; TCRdb's assignment of TRBD1 cannot be checked, as there is no DNA. The CDR3 consists of 17 residues. Germline loops: CDR1 LNHDA, CDR2 SQIVND (reference sequence).

This rearrangement joins TRBV12-5 to TRBJ2-3. The germline V gene has CDR1 LGHNT and CDR2 FRNRAP. CDR3 length equals 13 residues. CDR3 protein: CASGAVNTDTQYF.

This chain's CDR3 is CASSQGTGTYEQYF. The chain joins TRBV14 to TRBJ2-7; the TCRdb D gene call, TRBD1, has no DNA to confirm it. Germline V gene sequence: CDR1 SGHDN, CDR2 FVKESK. The CDR3 spans 14 residues.

The V and J genes are TRBV12-3 or TRBV12-4 and TRBJ1-2; the D call from TCRdb, TRBD1, cannot be confirmed without DNA. This CDR3 is built from 13 residues. The CDR3 loop reads CASSLGTALGYTF.